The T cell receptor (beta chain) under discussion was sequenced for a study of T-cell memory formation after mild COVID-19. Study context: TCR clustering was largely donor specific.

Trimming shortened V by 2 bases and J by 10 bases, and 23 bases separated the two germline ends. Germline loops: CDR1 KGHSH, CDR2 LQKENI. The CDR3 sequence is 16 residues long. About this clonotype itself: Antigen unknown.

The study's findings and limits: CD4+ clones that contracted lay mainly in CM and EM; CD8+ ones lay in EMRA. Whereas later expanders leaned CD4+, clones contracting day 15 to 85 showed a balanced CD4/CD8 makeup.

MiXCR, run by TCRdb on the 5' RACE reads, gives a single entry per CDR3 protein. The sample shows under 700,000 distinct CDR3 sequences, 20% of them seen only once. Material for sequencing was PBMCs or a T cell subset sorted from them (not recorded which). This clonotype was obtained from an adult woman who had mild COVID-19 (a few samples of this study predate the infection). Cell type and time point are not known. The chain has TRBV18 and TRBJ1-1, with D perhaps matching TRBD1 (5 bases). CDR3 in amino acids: CASSPSANDRVLGAFF. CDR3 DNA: TGTGCCAGCTCACCATCCGCCAATGACAGAGTTCTTGGAGCTTTCTTT.